The next 7 T cell receptor beta chains were all read from a single sample in a study of blood T cells in healthy people across ages. A J-beta primer mix and a sample-barcoded 5' primer were used in a second PCR of about 7 to 12 cycles. A single record per CDR3 protein comes from TCRdb applying MiXCR to the 5' RACE reads. Among roughly 1.6 million distinct CDR3 sequences listed, about 31% were seen once. Sequencing used blood. These receptors came from a woman aged 30 to 39 in good health.

Details on this clonotype: The junction departs from the called germline gene at one end, perhaps through a read error. The V and J genes are TRBV4-1 and TRBJ1-2; D is ambiguous. This CDR3 has 16 residues. CDR1 and CDR2 (germline): MGHRA, YSYEKL. CDR3 DNA: TGCGCCAGCAGCCAGTATAACAGCTTTGCTAACCATGGCTACACCTTC. Translation gives CASSQYNSFANHGYTF.

This clonotype was counted between two and nine times. This sequence joins TRBV6-6 and TRBJ1-2; 8 bases are shared with TRBD1. The CDR3 sequence is 14 residues long. The V and J ends lost 6 bases and 4 bases, in that order; junction bases with no gene match: 7. Germline assignment: CDR1 MNHNY and CDR2 SVGAGI (reference sequence). CDR3 amino acids: CASSTTGAVYGYTF. CDR3 nucleotides: TGTGCCAGCAGCACGACAGGGGCAGTCTATGGCTACACCTTC.

The chain links TRBV4-1 to TRBJ1-4, with TRBD1 matching over 10 bases. Trimming cost V 4 bases and J 2 bases; bases outside gene matches: 10. CDR1 and CDR2 from the germline V gene are MGHRA and YSYEKL. The CDR3 is 18 residues long. The DNA for the CDR3 is TGCGCCAGCAGCCTTCGACCCCCGGACAGGGGGACTAATGAAAAACTGTTTTTT. The encoded protein is CASSLRPPDRGTNEKLFF.

The V call is TRBV7-2, the J call TRBJ2-7; D not resolved. Trimming removed 2 bases at V and 0 bases at J, with 11 bases between. Germline values: CDR1 SGHTA, CDR2 FQGNSA. The CDR3 spans 15 residues. CDR3 protein: CASSLYGEGSYEQYF. CDR3 sequence (DNA): TGTGCCAGCAGCTTATATGGGGAAGGCTCCTACGAGCAGTACTTC.

With respect to this clonotype: Being one base from a much bigger clone, this may be a read error. This chain joins TRBV7-9 and TRBJ2-4; D is possibly TRBD2 (6 bases). The CDR3 sequence is 13 residues long. Germline assignment: CDR1 SEHNR and CDR2 FQNEAQ (reference sequence). CDR3 in amino acids: CPSGTGDSDIQYF. CDR3 coding DNA: TGTCCCAGCGGCACCGGGGACTCGGACATTCAGTACTTC.

V usage is TRBV28 and J usage is TRBJ1-5; the D is unclear. With 5 bases removed from V and 0 bases from J, the gap between germline ends came to 23 bases. CDR1 is MDHEN and CDR2 is SYDVKM in the germline V gene. The CDR3 runs to 19 residues. CDR3 amino acids: CASSPPGYQGPRSNQPQHF. CDR3 coding DNA: TGTGCCAGCAGTCCCCCAGGCTACCAAGGACCTCGTAGCAATCAGCCCCAGCATTTT.

The chain combines TRBV10-3 with TRBJ2-2; 7 bases agree with TRBD2. The CDR3 is made up of 15 amino acids. The ends lost 8 bases at V and 0 bases at J; junction bases unmatched: 6. Germline V lookup: CDR1 ENHRY, CDR2 SYGVKD. CDR3 sequence (DNA): TGTGCCATCCGGGCGGGAGATGCGAACACCGGGGAGCTGTTTTTT. Its protein product is CAIRAGDANTGELFF.